The sequence of this TCR beta chain was determined in a study of T cell repertoires in ileal Crohn's disease (dated by TCRdb to about 2019). About the full investigation: At the time of surgery, about a third of patients were active smokers, and the median duration of disease was roughly eight years. All patients had surgery for a complication: stricturing disease in 61% and penetrating disease in roughly 40%. Roughly half of the patients were given postoperative therapy, with 18 on anti-TNF agents and 11 on thiopurines. TCR repertoire analysis was done in 57 Crohn's disease patients from a prospective multicentre cohort. The study ran alongside a multicentre cohort designed to identify predictors of early endoscopic recurrence after ileocolonic resection. A Rutgeerts score higher than i0 was the definition used for endoscopic postoperative recurrence. A total of roughly 150 mucosal samples from some 50 patients were sequenced, collected from several sites on the surgical specimen as well as at postoperative endoscopy.

This clone was counted once. Its antigen is unknown. It has no much larger one-base neighbor in the sample; base qualities were not kept. Here is what the overall study found, with its caveats: More high-frequency clones were carried by sorted CD8 T cells than by CD4 T cells, suggesting that mucosal expansions were mainly CD8. Only a subgroup of patients, of unstated size, had mucosal CD4 and CD8 T cells sorted and sequenced. A significantly higher proportion of clonal expansions was observed in active smokers at surgery than in non-smokers (about 25% vs 20%, p=0.02). Endoscopic recurrence was linked to a higher percentage of high-frequency clones at surgery, and recurrence occurred in every patient whose clonality exceeded 26.8% (18/57).

Relative to germline, V is 3 bases shorter and J is 8 bases shorter, with 13 bases between their ends. The CDR3 starts with the cysteine, ends with the phenylalanine, and has 13 residues. CDR3 DNA only is kept here, 39 bases in frame from base 1. From a lookup of the germline V gene, CDR1 and CDR2 are SGHAT and FQNNGV. Adults with ileal or ileocolonic Crohn's disease for whom ileocolonic resection was indicated were considered eligible. Whole ileal mucosal biopsies were stored frozen at -80°C before DNA extraction. Genomic DNA was isolated from frozen whole biopsies using a TRizol-based method, and the DNA was quantified with a NanoDrop 2000 spectrophotometer. For commercial TCRB immunosequencing, 450 to 550 nanograms of biopsy DNA were submitted for each sample. Adaptive Biotechnology amplified CDR3 regions from genomic DNA with a two-step multiplex PCR that controlled for amplification bias. The first PCR used primers for every V and J gene segment; the second PCR added barcodes and Illumina adapters. CDR3 libraries were sequenced on an Illumina instrument. As for how the authors treated the data: Vendor-provided pipelines were combined with custom analysis of raw data in R/Bioconductor under R version 3.3.0. Clonality, ranging from 0 to 1, was calculated as the inverse of the normalised Shannon entropy of all productive clones. The repertoire share taken up by the top 100 clones defined high-frequency clones, and only clones that passed a 95% confidence test were kept. Overlap between samples was measured with the Morisita-Horn index, while repertoire diversity was measured with the Simpson index. In its TCRdb copy, this immuneACCESS table keeps in-frame sequences only and misses some clones. Where compared with another copy, unresolved V genes explain less than half of these, and the others have no known cause. The DNA was the basis for D and trimming; V, J and clone size are from that table. For this sample there are approximately 3,800 clones; about 86% appear just once. In total, the top ten clones hold around 6.7% of the sample.

This receptor was taken from an adult with Crohn's disease. Recombination connected TRBV11-2 to TRBJ1-2, with no confidently assigned D gene. The sequenced material came from ileal tissue. The CDR3 region: CASSFGDFMGYTF. The DNA sequence reads TGTGCCAGCAGCTTTGGAGACTTTATGGGCTACACCTTC.